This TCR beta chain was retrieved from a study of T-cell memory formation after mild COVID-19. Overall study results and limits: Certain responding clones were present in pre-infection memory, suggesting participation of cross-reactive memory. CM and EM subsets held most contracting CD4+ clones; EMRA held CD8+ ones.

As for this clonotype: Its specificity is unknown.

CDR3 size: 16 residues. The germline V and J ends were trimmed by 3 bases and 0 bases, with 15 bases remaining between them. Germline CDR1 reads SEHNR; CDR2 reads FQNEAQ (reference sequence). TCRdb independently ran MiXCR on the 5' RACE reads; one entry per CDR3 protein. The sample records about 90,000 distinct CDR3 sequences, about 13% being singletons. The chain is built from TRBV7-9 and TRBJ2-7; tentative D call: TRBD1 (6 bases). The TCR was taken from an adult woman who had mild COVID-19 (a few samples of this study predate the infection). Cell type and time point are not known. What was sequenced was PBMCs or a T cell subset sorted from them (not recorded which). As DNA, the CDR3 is TGTGCCAGCAGCTTGGATGGCCAGGGGTCCTCCTACGAGCAGTACTTC. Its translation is CASSLDGQGSSYEQYF. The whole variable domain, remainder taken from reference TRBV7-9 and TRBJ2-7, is DTGVSQNPRHKITKRGQNVTFRCDPISEHNRLYWYRQTLGQGPEFLTYFQNEAQLEKSRLLSDRFSAERPKGSFSTLEIQRTEQGDSAMYLCASSLDGQGSSYEQYFGPGTRLTVT.